These 26 T cell receptor beta chains originate from one sample sequenced in a study of T cell repertoires in aging, cancer and after chemotherapy. Amplification of TCR beta used genomic DNA extracted from peripheral blood. Multiplex touch-down PCR with TRB-A/B primers amplified rearranged V-D-J TRB sequences. TCRdb reanalysed the multiplex PCR reads using MiXCR and keeps one entry per CDR3 protein. The sample yields about 9,200 distinct CDR3 sequences, around 34% seen once. Input material: blood. Receptor source: a human donor in good health. The donor label of this sample is uncertain.

The V call is TRBV5-4, the J call TRBJ1-2; unclear D gene. Germline values: CDR1 SGHNT, CDR2 YYREEE (reference sequence). The CDR3 has 13 residues. Trimming shortened V by 2 bases and J by 8 bases, and 13 bases separated the two germline ends. This chain's CDR3 is CASSFGLSRGYTF. The CDR3 nucleotides are TGTGCCAGCAGCTTCGGGTTAAGTCGAGGCTACACCTTC.

The chain carries TRBV19 and TRBJ1-4, with D possibly TRBD1 on 5 matching bases. The CDR3 has 16 amino acids. Germline lookup yields CDR1 LNHDA and CDR2 SQIVND (reference sequence). Trimming took off 3 bases at V and 2 bases at J, with 13 bases between the two ends. DNA of the CDR3: TGTGCCAGTAGTATTCGACCAGGGTATACTAATGAAAAACTGTTTTTT. Encoded protein: CASSIRPGYTNEKLFF.

This clonotype was detected only a few times. This rearrangement joins TRBV5-7 to TRBJ1-5, with D possibly TRBD1 on 6 matching bases. TRBV5-7 is treated as an ORF (open reading frame) with a function not yet certain. This CDR3 has 17 residues. V was trimmed by 3 bases and J by 3 bases, leaving 19 bases between them. The CDR3 bases are TGTGCCAGCAGCTCTCGATCTAGGGGGTTCGACAATCAGCCCCAGCATTTT. Residues: CASSSRSRGFDNQPQHF.

This clonotype was picked up a small number of times. J is TRBJ1-2 and V is TRBV5-1; 8 positions agree with TRBD1. The germline gives CDR1 SGHRS, CDR2 YFSETQ. After removal of 4 bases from V and 3 bases from J, the junction contained 5 bases not matched to a gene. The CDR3 has 14 amino acids. The CDR3 reads CASSPQGQDYGYTF. The CDR3 region has the DNA TGCGCCAGCAGCCCCCAGGGACAGGACTATGGCTACACCTTC.

The gene calls are TRBV6-5 and TRBJ2-5, with 10 bases matching TRBD1. The V gene's germline CDR1 is MNHEY and CDR2 SVGAGI. CDR3 length equals 18 residues. J lost 5 bases, V lost 2 bases, and 14 bases had no gene match. CDR3: CASSYGSGTGVLYETQYF. The CDR3 bases are TGTGCCAGCAGTTACGGGAGTGGGACAGGGGTGTTGTATGAGACCCAGTACTTC.

The V gene is TRBV20-1, the J gene TRBJ1-1; D unclear. V gave up 1 base and J gave up 6 bases, with 6 bases separating them. CDR1 and CDR2 from the germline V gene are DFQATT and SNEGSKA (reference sequence). CDR3 length: 11 residues. CDR3 nucleotides: TGCAGTGCTAGAGTTATTGCTGAAGCTTTCTTT. The encoded protein is CSARVIAEAFF.

The chain has TRBV6-1 and TRBJ1-3; no clear D. The CDR3 length is 14 residues. Trimming stripped 5 bases from V and 4 bases from J, with 12 bases between. Per germline, CDR1 MNHNS and CDR2 SASEGT. This chain's CDR3 is CASSREPRGNTIYF. DNA for the CDR3: TGTGCCAGCAGTAGGGAGCCCAGGGGAAACACCATATATTTT.

This clonotype was picked up a small number of times. The genes are TRBV18 and TRBJ2-5; 8 bases align to TRBD2. V gave up 3 bases and J gave up 5 bases; unmatched junction bases: 8. CDR1 and CDR2 (germline): KGHSH, LQKENI. The CDR3 runs 15 residues. The CDR3: CASSPVRGGGETQYF. CDR3 DNA sequence: TGTGCCAGCTCACCCGTACGGGGGGGCGGCGAGACCCAGTACTTC.

This clonotype occurred a few times. The gene calls are TRBV27 and TRBJ2-2; a possible D gene is TRBD1 (6 bases). This CDR3 spans 19 amino acids. The V and J ends lost 5 bases and 4 bases respectively, with 26 bases between them. Germline-derived CDR1 and CDR2 are MNHEY and SMNVEV (reference sequence). The CDR3 region is CASSHGGRWGRRATGELFF. For the CDR3, the DNA is TGTGCCAGCAGTCATGGCGGAAGATGGGGGCGACGGGCCACCGGGGAGCTGTTTTTT.

This clonotype came up a few times. This CDR3 is CASSYSGTGAGGYTF. The CDR3 bases are TGTGCCAGCAGTTACTCCGGGACAGGGGCTGGAGGCTACACCTTC. J is TRBJ1-2 and V is TRBV6-2 or TRBV6-3, with 10 bases lining up with TRBD1. The germline V gene has CDR1 MNHEY and CDR2 SVGEGT. V was clipped by 0 bases and J by 8 bases; unmatched bases: 6. This CDR3 is built from 15 residues.

This chain uses TRBV5-4 with TRBJ2-1; D is undetermined. The CDR3 spans 12 residues. V was trimmed by 1 base and J by 15 bases, leaving 14 bases between them. Germline V CDR1 and CDR2: SGHNT, YYREEE (reference sequence). As DNA, the CDR3 is TGTGCCAGCAGCTTGTGGCCGAGTAGAGGGTTCTTC. Residues: CASSLWPSRGFF.

This chain links TRBV29-1 with TRBJ2-1, with 9 bases matching TRBD1. Trimming took 2 bases from V and 4 from J; bases not matched to a gene: 6. Germline V gene data show CDR1 as SQVTM and CDR2 as ANQGSEA. The CDR3 has 15 amino acids. The chain's CDR3 is CSVERGTGRYNEQFF. The CDR3 bases are TGCAGCGTTGAACGGGGGACAGGGAGGTACAATGAGCAGTTCTTC.

A note on this clonotype: One end of the junction does not line up with germline, which may come from a read error. This sequence joins TRBV5-5 and TRBJ2-1; 11 bases are shared with TRBD2. CDR3 length: 15 amino acids. Germline V gives CDR1 SGHKS, CDR2 YYEKEE (reference sequence). CDR3 DNA: TGCGCCAGCAGCCGGGGACTAGCGGATTACAATGAGCAGTTCTTC. This codes for CASSRGLADYNEQFF. Filled out from reference TRBV5-5 and TRBJ2-1, the complete variable domain reads DAGVTQSPTHLIKTRGQQVTLRCSPISGHKSVSWYQQVLGQGPQFIFQYYEKEERGRGNFPDRFSARQFPNYSSELNVNALLLGDSALYLCASSRGLADYNEQFFGPGTRLTVL.

Note on this clonotype: The junction departs from the called germline gene at one end, perhaps through a read error. The V gene is TRBV5-6, the J gene TRBJ2-1; D might be TRBD1 (6 bases). From germline, CDR1 is SGHDT and CDR2 YYEEEE. The CDR3 is 17 amino acids. The CDR3 sequence: CTSSLGVVRGRASGKFF. The CDR3, as DNA: TGTACCAGCAGCTTGGGAGTAGTCAGGGGCAGGGCATCGGGGAAGTTCTTC.

The rearrangement uses TRBV19 and TRBJ2-1; TRBD2 is a possible D gene (5 bases). This CDR3 spans 13 amino acids. Germline CDR1 and CDR2: LNHDA and SQIVND (reference sequence). The V and J ends lost 5 bases and 6 bases respectively, with 11 bases between them. The DNA of the CDR3 is TGTGCCAGTAGTCTGCGGACTTTCAATGAGCAGTTCTTC. Translation: CASSLRTFNEQFF. Full variable domain (remainder filled in from reference TRBV19 and TRBJ2-1): DGGITQSPKYLFRKEGQNVTLSCEQNLNHDAMYWYRQDPGQGLRLIYYSQIVNDFQKGDIAEGYSVSREKKESFPLTVTSAQKNPTAFYLCASSLRTFNEQFFGPGTRLTVL.

This sequence joins TRBV12-3 or TRBV12-4 and TRBJ2-2; D gene unclear. The V and J ends lost 9 bases and 4 bases respectively, with 9 bases between them. This CDR3 is 12 amino acids long. The CDR3 DNA is TGTGCCAGTTTCAGTCCCACCGGGGAGCTGTTTTTT. Protein product: CASFSPTGELFF.

The rearrangement links TRBV13 to TRBJ2-1, with D tentatively TRBD1 or TRBD2 (5 bases each). In germline, CDR1 is PRHDT, CDR2 FYEKMQ (reference sequence). V was pared by 3 bases and J by 3 bases, with 6 bases between. The CDR3 is made up of 13 amino acids. The CDR3 DNA sequence: TGTGCCAGCAGCTTTGGGGGCTACAATGAGCAGTTCTTC. Protein sequence: CASSFGGYNEQFF.

This clonotype appeared a few times. This rearrangement joins TRBV10-3 to TRBJ1-3; D unclear. Germline V gene data show CDR1 as ENHRY and CDR2 as SYGVKD. Trimming took off 5 bases at V and 0 bases at J, with 17 bases between the two ends. The CDR3 loop spans 17 amino acids. CDR3 in amino acids: CAISTHSEQFSGNTIYF. The CDR3 DNA sequence: TGTGCCATCAGTACGCACAGCGAACAATTCTCTGGAAACACCATATATTTT.

This clonotype was found a few times. V and J are TRBV6-4 and TRBJ2-3; 8 nucleotides line up with TRBD1. The CDR3 extends over 15 amino acids. The ends lost 6 bases at V and 2 bases at J; junction bases unmatched: 7. The germline V gene encodes CDR1 MRHNA and CDR2 SNTAGT. The CDR3 spells CASSGTGDTTDTQYF. CDR3 nucleotide sequence: TGTGCCAGCAGCGGGACAGGCGATACCACAGATACGCAGTATTTT.

Only a few counts were recorded for this clonotype. V is TRBV7-2 and J is TRBJ2-6; D may match TRBD1 or TRBD2 (5 bases each). The CDR3 consists of 14 residues. With 3 bases removed from V and 3 bases from J, the gap between germline ends came to 6 bases. Germline CDR1 and CDR2: SGHTA and FQGNSA. CDR3 region: CASSLGDGANVLTF. CDR3 DNA: TGTGCCAGCAGCTTGGGGGATGGGGCCAACGTCCTGACTTTC.

In this sample, this clonotype turned up a few times. This rearrangement joins TRBV7-6 to TRBJ2-2, with D possibly TRBD1 on 6 matching bases. The CDR3 contains 14 residues. The germline V and J ends were trimmed by 3 bases and 1 base, with 6 bases remaining between them. Germline assignment: CDR1 SGHVS and CDR2 FNYEAQ. CDR3 sequence reads: CASSLGQNTGELFF. In DNA, the CDR3 is TGTGCCAGCAGCTTGGGACAGAACACCGGGGAGCTGTTTTTT.

This chain joins TRBV14 and TRBJ2-1; D is uncertain. Germline values: CDR1 SGHDN, CDR2 FVKESK. V gave up 1 base and J gave up 14 bases, with 15 bases separating them. This CDR3 has 13 residues. CDR3 DNA: TGTGCCAGCAGCCAAGTTGCGTGGGGTAGGGAGTTCTTC. Translation gives CASSQVAWGREFF.

The V call is TRBV20-1, the J call TRBJ2-4, with D perhaps matching TRBD1 (5 bases). CDR1 DFQATT and CDR2 SNEGSKA come from the germline V gene (reference sequence). Deletions cut 0 bases from V and 6 bases from J, with 15 bases between. The CDR3 has 15 amino acids. The CDR3 nucleotides read TGCAGTGCTAGAGAGGGCTCCTGGGGCGGAAACATTCAGTACTTC. It specifies CSAREGSWGGNIQYF.

The rearrangement uses TRBV18 and TRBJ2-1; no definite D call. This CDR3 comprises 13 residues. V lost 2 bases and J lost 5, with 7 bases in between. Germline lookup yields CDR1 KGHSH and CDR2 LQKENI. CDR3 sequence: CASSPGQDNEQFF. CDR3 in DNA: TGTGCCAGCTCACCAGGGCAGGACAATGAGCAGTTCTTC. The whole variable domain, filled in from reference TRBV18 and TRBJ2-1, reads NAGVMQNPRHLVRRRGQEARLRCSPMKGHSHVYWYRQLPEEGLKFMVYLQKENIIDESGMPKERFSAEFPKEGPSILRIQQVVRGDSAAYFCASSPGQDNEQFFGPGTRLTVL.

This clonotype is classed as medium-sized. The chain links TRBV19 to TRBJ2-7; a possible D gene is TRBD2 (6 bases). Trimming shortened V by 9 bases and J by 0 bases, and 12 bases separated the two germline ends. CDR1 is LNHDA, CDR2 SQIVND, per germline (reference sequence). The CDR3 has 13 amino acids. CDR3 sequence (DNA): TGTGCCAGCGCCCGGGGGTACTCCTACGAGCAGTACTTC. Its translation: CASARGYSYEQYF.

This clonotype was counted between two and nine times. The rearrangement uses TRBV6-2 or TRBV6-3 and TRBJ1-5, with D hard to call. Trimming left V 6 bases short and J 4 bases short, with 10 bases between. This CDR3 contains 13 residues. The germline V gene has CDR1 MNHEY and CDR2 SVGEGT. The CDR3 protein is CASSKTGNQPQHF. In DNA, the CDR3 is TGTGCCAGCAGCAAAACGGGTAATCAGCCCCAGCATTTT.